The 2 T cell receptor beta chains below were found in one sample sequenced in a study of Ad26.COV2.S vaccination and SARS-CoV-2 variants (dated by TCRdb to about 2021). The treatment or condition label, read with the paper, signifies: some 20 received Ad26.COV2.S at low or high dose, single or two shots; about 5 received placebo; per-sample allocation not given. Repertoires of vaccine and placebo recipients were sequenced from samples collected on day 63 after the first injection. Libraries were prepared through the immunoSEQ multiplex PCR assay. TCRdb obtained this table from immuneACCESS and retained in-frame rearrangements with V and J assigned. These tables miss some clones; where compared with another copy, unresolved V genes account for less than half of the shortfall, and the remainder is unexplained. The sample includes about 430,000 clones, with about 93% observed a single time. More than 10% of the sample is held by the ten biggest clonotypes.

Source: peripheral blood, taken in a trial of Ad26.COV2.S vaccine versus placebo. These receptors were obtained from a person between 18 and 65 years old who received the Ad26.COV2.S COVID-19 vaccine or a placebo.

V is TRBV5-4 and J is TRBJ2-7, with a possible D match to TRBD2 (5 bases). V was clipped by 4 bases and J by 1 base, with 15 bases between them. The length of the CDR3 is 15 residues. Germline CDR1 is SGHNT and CDR2 is YYREEE (reference sequence). This CDR3 reads CASSPPSGRSYEQYF. The CDR3 region has the DNA TGTGCCAGCAGCCCCCCCAGCGGTAGATCCTACGAGCAGTACTTC.

The chain uses TRBV29-1 and TRBJ1-1; 8 bases match TRBD1. J gave up 7 bases and V 7 bases, and 5 bases lay outside the gene matches. Germline assignment: CDR1 SQVTM and CDR2 ANQGSEA. The CDR3 is 11 residues long. The CDR3 sequence is CSGDRGGEAFF. The DNA for the CDR3 is TGCAGCGGCGACAGGGGCGGTGAAGCTTTCTTT.